Here is one T cell receptor (beta chain) with its context. Its antigen remains unknown. Clones were sequenced by immunoSEQ multiplex PCR, and TCRdb holds only the in-frame ones, with some missing. The sample contains about 2 million clones, around 96% of which appear only once. This sample is part of a study of shared clonotypes between healthy human individuals. Naive-designated CD8 cells lacked CD45RO, were positively enriched for CCR7, and omitted terminally differentiated effector memory CD45RA+ cells. Whole-study findings and limits: Depth of sequencing was expected to influence donor clonotype sharing.

The clonotype originates from a man aged 18 to 30 in good health. Material for sequencing was naive CD8+ T cells sorted from blood.

In DNA, the CDR3 is TGCGCCAGCAGCCACACAGGGTGGAGCTCCTACGAGCAGTACTTC. Amino acids: CASSHTGWSSYEQYF. The genes are TRBV4-1 and TRBJ2-7, with D perhaps matching TRBD1 (6 bases). From germline, CDR1 is MGHRA and CDR2 YSYEKL. Trimming removed 3 bases at V and 0 bases at J, with 12 bases between. The CDR3 contains 15 residues.